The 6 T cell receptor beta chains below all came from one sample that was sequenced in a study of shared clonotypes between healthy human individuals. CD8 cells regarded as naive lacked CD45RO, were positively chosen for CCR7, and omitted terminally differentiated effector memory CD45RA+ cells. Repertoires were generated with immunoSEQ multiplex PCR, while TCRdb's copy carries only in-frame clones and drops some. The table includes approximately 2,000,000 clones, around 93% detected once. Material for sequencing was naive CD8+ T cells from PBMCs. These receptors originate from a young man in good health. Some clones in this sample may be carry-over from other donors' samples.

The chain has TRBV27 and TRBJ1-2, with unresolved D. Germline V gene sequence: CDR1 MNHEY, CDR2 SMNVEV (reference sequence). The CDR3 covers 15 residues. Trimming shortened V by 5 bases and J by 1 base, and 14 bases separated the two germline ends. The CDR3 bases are TGTGCCAGCAGTCCGACAAGATCTCTTAACTATGGCTACACCTTC. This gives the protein CASSPTRSLNYGYTF.

This chain's CDR3 is CASSQVTGPVGEQFF. The CDR3 DNA sequence: TGCGCCAGCAGCCAAGTGACGGGGCCGGTGGGTGAGCAGTTCTTC. The V call is TRBV4-1, the J call TRBJ2-1; the D gene could be TRBD1 or TRBD2 (5 bases each). Germline CDR1 and CDR2: MGHRA and YSYEKL. Trimming took off 1 base at V and 9 bases at J, with 16 bases between the two ends. This CDR3 is 15 amino acids long.

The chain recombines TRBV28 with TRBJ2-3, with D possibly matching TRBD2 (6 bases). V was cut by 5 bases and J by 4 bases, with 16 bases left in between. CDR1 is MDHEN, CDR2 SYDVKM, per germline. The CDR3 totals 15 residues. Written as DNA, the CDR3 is TGTGCCAGCAGTCTGCCGGGACTGCATCCAGATACGCAGTATTTT. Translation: CASSLPGLHPDTQYF.

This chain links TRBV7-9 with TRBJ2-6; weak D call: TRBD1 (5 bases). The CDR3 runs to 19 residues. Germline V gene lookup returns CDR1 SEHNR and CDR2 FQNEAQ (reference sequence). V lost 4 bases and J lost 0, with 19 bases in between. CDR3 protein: CASSSSVPTVYSGANVLTF. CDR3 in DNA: TGTGCCAGCAGCTCCTCCGTCCCGACAGTATACTCTGGGGCCAACGTCCTGACTTTC.

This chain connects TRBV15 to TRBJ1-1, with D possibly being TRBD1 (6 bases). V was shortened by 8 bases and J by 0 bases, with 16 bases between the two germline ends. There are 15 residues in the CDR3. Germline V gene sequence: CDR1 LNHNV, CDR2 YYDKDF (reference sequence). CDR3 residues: CATEGGKGLNTEAFF. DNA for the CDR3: TGTGCCACCGAGGGGGGAAAGGGGCTGAACACTGAAGCTTTCTTT.

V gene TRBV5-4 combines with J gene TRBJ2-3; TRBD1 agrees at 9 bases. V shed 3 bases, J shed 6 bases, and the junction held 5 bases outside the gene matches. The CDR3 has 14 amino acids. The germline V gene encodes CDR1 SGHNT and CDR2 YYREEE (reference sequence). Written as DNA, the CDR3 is TGTGCCAGCAGCTCGGGACAGGGTACCGATACGCAGTATTTT. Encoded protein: CASSSGQGTDTQYF.